The T cell receptor beta chain under discussion was sequenced for a study of cytomegalovirus exposure and HLA in healthy donors. 13 Jbeta primers and 60 Vbeta primers were used for the PCR. The method was immunoSEQ multiplex PCR; TCRdb's version includes in-frame clones alone and lacks a portion of them. The sample yields roughly 130,000 clones, 75% to 85% seen once. Study-wide results and limits: According to a later analysis, donors in an Asian-associated ancestry cluster reportedly had fewer N-insertions than the roughly 640-donor mean. In a later analysis, at a false discovery rate of 0.05, under 20,000 TCR beta sequences were associated with HLA alleles. Only CMV serostatus was available as immune exposure information.

Healthy individuals who donated bone marrow served as the donors. The CDR3 sequence is 13 residues long. CDR1 SGHNT and CDR2 YENEEA come from the germline V gene. With V trimmed by 3 bases and J by 6 bases, 4 bases remained unmatched. In the case of this clone: Its antigen is currently unknown.

The chain is built from TRBV11-3 and TRBJ2-7; 8 bases are a match to TRBD1. The TCR comes from a woman aged 40 to 50 in good health and CMV-seronegative. The sequenced sample consisted of PBMCs. CDR3 bases: TGTGCCAGCAGCTTTGGACAGGGTGGCGAGCAGTACTTC. This gives the protein CASSFGQGGEQYF.